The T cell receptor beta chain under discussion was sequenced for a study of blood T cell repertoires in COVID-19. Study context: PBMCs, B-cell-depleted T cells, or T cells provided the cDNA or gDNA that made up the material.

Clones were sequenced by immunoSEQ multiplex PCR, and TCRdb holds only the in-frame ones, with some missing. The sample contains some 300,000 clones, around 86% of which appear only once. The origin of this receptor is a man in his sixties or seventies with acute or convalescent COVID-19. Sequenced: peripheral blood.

In DNA, the CDR3 is TGTGCCAGCAGCCTCACCGACAGGTATAGCAATCAGCCCCAGCATTTT. Amino acids: CASSLTDRYSNQPQHF. The rearrangement uses TRBV7-3 and TRBJ1-5; D possibly corresponds to TRBD1 (6 bases). Per the germline V gene, CDR1 is SGHTA and CDR2 is FQGTGA. The germline V and J ends were trimmed by 5 bases and 0 bases, with 14 bases remaining between them. The CDR3 length is 16 residues.